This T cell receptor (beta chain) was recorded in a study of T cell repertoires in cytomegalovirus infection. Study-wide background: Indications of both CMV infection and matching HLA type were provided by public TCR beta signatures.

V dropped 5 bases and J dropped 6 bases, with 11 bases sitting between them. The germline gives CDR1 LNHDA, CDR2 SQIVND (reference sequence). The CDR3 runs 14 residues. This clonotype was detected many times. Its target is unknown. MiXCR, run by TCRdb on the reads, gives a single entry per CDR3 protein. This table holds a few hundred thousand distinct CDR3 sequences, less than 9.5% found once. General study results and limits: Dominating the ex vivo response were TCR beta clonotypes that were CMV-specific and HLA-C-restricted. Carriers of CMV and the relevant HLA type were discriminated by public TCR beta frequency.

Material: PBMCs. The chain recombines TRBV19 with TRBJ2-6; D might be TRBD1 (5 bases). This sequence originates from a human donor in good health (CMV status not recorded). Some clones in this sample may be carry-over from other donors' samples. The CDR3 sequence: CASSARQMANVLTF. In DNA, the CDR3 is TGTGCCAGTAGTGCGAGACAGATGGCCAACGTCCTGACTTTC.